The following is a T cell receptor (beta chain) sequence with its context. The target of this receptor is not known. No base quality information exists; no much larger clone differs at one position. The entry originates in a study of control samples from healthy donors and cancer patients (dated by TCRdb to 2019 to 2021). Receptor amplification or capture employed the immunoSEQ multiplex PCR assay. Drawn from immuneACCESS, this table holds only the in-frame rearrangements with V and J called that TCRdb kept. Clones are partly lost; checked studies trace under half to an unresolved V gene and leave the rest unexplained. Within this sample are about 99,000 clones, with roughly 90% of them counted one time only. 19% of the sample is held by the ten biggest clonotypes. Including cysteine and phenylalanine, the CDR3 has 13 amino acids. The read is trimmed to its CDR3 DNA, 39 bases read in frame from base 1. Deletion took 2 bases off V and 7 bases off J, with a span of 9 bases between the germline ends. The germline V gene provides CDR1 SGHTA and CDR2 FQGNSA.

The V and J segments used are TRBV7-2 and TRBJ1-5; the D gene is perhaps TRBD1, from 5 matching bases. The clonotype comes from a man aged 55 to 70 with lung cancer. The source material was PBMCs. This receptor has the CDR3 CASSLSRGQPQHF. The sequence in DNA is TGTGCCAGCAGCTTAAGTAGGGGCCAGCCCCAGCATTTT.